These T cell receptor beta chains were read from a single sample in a study of T cell responses to AZD1222 COVID-19 vaccine. Data came from immunoSEQ multiplex PCR; TCRdb stores just in-frame clones and leaves some out. The sample comprises over 95,000 clones, roughly 89% of which are singletons, and 12% rests with the top ten. Specimen: peripheral blood, collected on day 0 of AZD1222 vaccination. The receptors here all came from an adult in good health. CDR3s include the opening cysteine and the closing phenylalanine or tryptophan. The order of the fields is CDR3 DNA, CDR3 protein, D gene, J gene, clone size, V gene. The D gene is left open where the match is weak. Size values are once, few and many counts, or a class for expanded clones, and some rows have none.

TGTGCCACCAGTAACGCTGGGGCCAACGTCCTGACTTTC	CATSNAGANVLTF	-	TRBJ2-6	-	TRBV24-1
TGTGCCAGCAGCTTAGGGGTAACCTCTGGAAACACCATATATTTT	CASSLGVTSGNTIYF	-	TRBJ1-3	-	TRBV7-2
TGTGCCAGCAGCCAAGACGGCAGGAGGAACACTGAAGCTTTCTTT	CASSQDGRRNTEAFF	-	TRBJ1-1	-	TRBV3-1/TRBV3-2
TGTGCCAGCAGGATAGCGGGAGCCGGACGGGGGGAGACCCAGTACTTC	CASRIAGAGRGETQYF	TRBD2	TRBJ2-5	once	TRBV27
TGTGCCAGCAGTTTAGGAGGGGCAGTCGGAAACACCATATATTTT	CASSLGGAVGNTIYF	-	TRBJ1-3	once	TRBV28
TGTGCCAGCAGCCGTAGGACAGTAGGTGAAAAACTGTTTTTT	CASSRRTVGEKLFF	-	TRBJ1-4	-	TRBV28
TGTGCCAGCAGCTTAACACGGGATTCACCCCTCCACTTT	CASSLTRDSPLHF	-	TRBJ1-6	-	TRBV7-3
TGCGCCAGCAGCTTGGGAACTTCTGCAACTAATGAAAAACTGTTTTTT	CASSLGTSATNEKLFF	-	TRBJ1-4	-	TRBV5-1
TGTGCCAGCAGTTACTCGGATTCTCCCAATCAGCCCCAGCATTTT	CASSYSDSPNQPQHF	-	TRBJ1-5	once	TRBV6-2/TRBV6-3
TGTGCCAGCAGCCAAGGCAATGAGCAGTTCTTC	CASSQGNEQFF	-	TRBJ2-1	-	TRBV3-1/TRBV3-2
TGTGCCAGCAGCCAACCGACTCAGGGGGCGGGTTCCTACGAGCAGTACTTC	CASSQPTQGAGSYEQYF	TRBD1	TRBJ2-7	many	TRBV11-2
TGTGCCAGCAGTTTTTCGACAGATCAGCCCCAGCATTTT	CASSFSTDQPQHF	-	TRBJ1-5	-	TRBV12-3/TRBV12-4
TGTGCCAGCAGCTTGGGGGGCAGCAACGGGGAGCTGTTTTTT	CASSLGGSNGELFF	-	TRBJ2-2	-	TRBV5-6
TGCAGCGTTACGGGCTTGAGCGAGCAGTACTTC	CSVTGLSEQYF	-	TRBJ2-7	-	TRBV29-1
TGTGCCAGCAGTTTACCGGGACAGGAACTGTTTTTT	CASSLPGQELFF	TRBD1	TRBJ1-4	-	TRBV7-8
TGTGCCATCAAAGGGACTAGCGGGAGGGGCACCGGGGAGCTGTTTTTT	CAIKGTSGRGTGELFF	TRBD2	TRBJ2-2	-	TRBV10-3
TGCGCCAGCAGTAGGGGCAGGGGCATTAATGAAAAACTGTTTTTT	CASSRGRGINEKLFF	-	TRBJ1-4	-	TRBV10-2
TGTGCCAGCAGTGGCACAGGGGTTGCTCCCGGGGAGCTGTTTTTT	CASSGTGVAPGELFF	TRBD1	TRBJ2-2	-	TRBV25-1
TGTGCCAGCACCCTAGCAGCAGATACGCAGTATTTT	CASTLAADTQYF	-	TRBJ2-3	-	TRBV6-5
TGTGCCAGCAGCGTAGGGCGGGGAAAAGCTTTCTTT	CASSVGRGKAFF	-	TRBJ1-1	-	TRBV9
TGTGCCAGCAGACCTCTTCCCTGGGTAAGGGGATATGGCTACACCTTC	CASRPLPWVRGYGYTF	-	TRBJ1-2	-	TRBV7-9
TGTGCCAGCAGCCAAGTCCCGACAGGGACGGCCAAAAACATTCAGTACTTC	CASSQVPTGTAKNIQYF	TRBD1	TRBJ2-4	-	TRBV3-1/TRBV3-2
TGTGCCAGCACGCAGGGATCCCCGGGTGAGCAGTACTTC	CASTQGSPGEQYF	-	TRBJ2-7	-	TRBV28
TGTGCCAGCAGCCCGAGCGGGGGGGCCTACGAGCAGTACTTC	CASSPSGGAYEQYF	TRBD2	TRBJ2-7	-	TRBV7-8
TGTGCCAGCAGTTCCCACGGGGATGGGCTCAATGAGCAGTTCTTC	CASSSHGDGLNEQFF	-	TRBJ2-1	once	TRBV28
TGTGCCAGCAGTTACGACCCTAGCTGGGAGACCCAGTACTTC	CASSYDPSWETQYF	-	TRBJ2-5	-	TRBV6-2/TRBV6-3
TGTGCCAGCAGTTTGGGGACGGCATATCAGCCCCAGCATTTT	CASSLGTAYQPQHF	-	TRBJ1-5	-	TRBV28
TGTGCCAGTAGTATGCGAAGGGGCAGTCTAGCCAAAAACATTCAGTACTTC	CASSMRRGSLAKNIQYF	-	TRBJ2-4	-	TRBV19
TGTGCCAGCAGTGACCTCGATAGCGGCTACTACAATGAGCAGTTCTTC	CASSDLDSGYYNEQFF	-	TRBJ2-1	-	TRBV6-4
TGTGCCAGCAGCTTGTCCGACAGCTACAATGAGCAGTTCTTC	CASSLSDSYNEQFF	-	TRBJ2-1	-	TRBV5-4
TGTGCCAGCAGTTTAGCCGGTAGACACACCGGGGAGCTGTTTTTT	CASSLAGRHTGELFF	-	TRBJ2-2	-	TRBV27
TGTGCCAGCAGCTTTCAGGGGATCTACGAGCAGTACTTC	CASSFQGIYEQYF	-	TRBJ2-7	-	TRBV7-8
TGTGCCAGCAGTAGTACGGGCAAGGGTGAGCAGTTCTTC	CASSSTGKGEQFF	-	TRBJ2-1	-	TRBV6-4
TGTGCCAGCACCTCTCTCAATGAGCAGTTCTTC	CASTSLNEQFF	-	TRBJ2-1	few	TRBV7-2
TGTGCCAGCAGCCCAGATGGACAGACGCATGCGACCCAGTACTTC	CASSPDGQTHATQYF	-	TRBJ2-5	-	TRBV9
TGTGCCAGCAGACTTAAACCGAATTCACCCCTCCACTTT	CASRLKPNSPLHF	-	TRBJ1-6	-	TRBV13
TGTGCCAGCAGTGTTGGGCAACGGCTCAATTCACCCCTCCACTTT	CASSVGQRLNSPLHF	-	TRBJ1-6	-	TRBV2
TGTGCCAGTAAAGTAACAGGGGATCAGCCCCAGCATTTT	CASKVTGDQPQHF	TRBD1	TRBJ1-5	-	TRBV19
TGTGCCAGTAGTATTGGGAGATCGGCAGGCACCTACGAGCAGTACTTC	CASSIGRSAGTYEQYF	-	TRBJ2-7	-	TRBV19
TGTGCCAGTGCCGTAAAGGGGTCCTACGAGCAGTACTTC	CASAVKGSYEQYF	-	TRBJ2-7	-	TRBV19
TGTGCCAGTACCCCGGGACTGACTAGCAATCAGCCCCAGCATTTT	CASTPGLTSNQPQHF	-	TRBJ1-5	-	TRBV19
TGTGCCAGCAGTGAAGCACCTCCGGGCGTTGCGGGTCAAGAGACCCAGTACTTC	CASSEAPPGVAGQETQYF	-	TRBJ2-5	-	TRBV2
TGCGCCAGCAGCTTAGAGGGGTTTGGTCAGCCCCAGCATTTT	CASSLEGFGQPQHF	-	TRBJ1-5	-	TRBV5-1
TGTGCCAGCAGTGAAGCTCCCGGGGCTGGGAAGCAGTACTTC	CASSEAPGAGKQYF	-	TRBJ2-7	-	TRBV6-1
TGTGCCAGCAGCTTAGGTTTTGGGCAGGTCTTGAATGAGCAGTTCTTC	CASSLGFGQVLNEQFF	-	TRBJ2-1	-	TRBV7-2
TGTGCCGTGGGGCAGGTCGGGGAGCTGTTTTTT	CAVGQVGELFF	-	TRBJ2-2	many	TRBV3-1/TRBV3-2
TGTGCCAGCAGTTTGGGAGGTTATAATTCACCCCTCCACTTT	CASSLGGYNSPLHF	-	TRBJ1-6	-	TRBV28
TGTGCCAGCAGTTACTCGTCTTTTCGATTGGTTACTGAAGCTTTCTTT	CASSYSSFRLVTEAFF	-	TRBJ1-1	-	TRBV6-2/TRBV6-3
TGTGCCAGCAGGGACACTAGCGGGAGACGTCAAGAGACCCAGTACTTC	CASRDTSGRRQETQYF	TRBD2	TRBJ2-5	-	TRBV28
TGTGCCAGCAGCTTAGGTCTGCTCTACGAGCAGTACTTC	CASSLGLLYEQYF	-	TRBJ2-7	few	TRBV7-2
TGTGCCAGCAGGTCGGGGACAGGCCGCAATCAGCCCCAGCATTTT	CASRSGTGRNQPQHF	TRBD1	TRBJ1-5	-	TRBV6-5
TGTGCCAGCAGCTCAGGGACAGCAGAGACCCAGTACTTC	CASSSGTAETQYF	TRBD1	TRBJ2-5	-	TRBV7-2
TGTGCCAGCAGCTCCGGAGGGGGAGTCTGGGGCACTGAAGCTTTCTTT	CASSSGGGVWGTEAFF	-	TRBJ1-1	-	TRBV7-2
TGTGCCAGTTCCTCGGGTGTGAACACTGAAGCTTTCTTT	CASSSGVNTEAFF	-	TRBJ1-1	-	TRBV19
TGCAGCGTGTACAGGGGCTACGAGCAGTACTTC	CSVYRGYEQYF	TRBD1	TRBJ2-7	-	TRBV29-1
TGTGCCAGTAGTATAAGGGGAGGGCTAGCGGGAGATTACAATGAGCAGTTCTTC	CASSIRGGLAGDYNEQFF	TRBD2	TRBJ2-1	-	TRBV19
TGTGCCAGCAGCCCAGAGGACAGGGTTGACACTGAAGCTTTCTTT	CASSPEDRVDTEAFF	TRBD1	TRBJ1-1	-	TRBV3-1/TRBV3-2